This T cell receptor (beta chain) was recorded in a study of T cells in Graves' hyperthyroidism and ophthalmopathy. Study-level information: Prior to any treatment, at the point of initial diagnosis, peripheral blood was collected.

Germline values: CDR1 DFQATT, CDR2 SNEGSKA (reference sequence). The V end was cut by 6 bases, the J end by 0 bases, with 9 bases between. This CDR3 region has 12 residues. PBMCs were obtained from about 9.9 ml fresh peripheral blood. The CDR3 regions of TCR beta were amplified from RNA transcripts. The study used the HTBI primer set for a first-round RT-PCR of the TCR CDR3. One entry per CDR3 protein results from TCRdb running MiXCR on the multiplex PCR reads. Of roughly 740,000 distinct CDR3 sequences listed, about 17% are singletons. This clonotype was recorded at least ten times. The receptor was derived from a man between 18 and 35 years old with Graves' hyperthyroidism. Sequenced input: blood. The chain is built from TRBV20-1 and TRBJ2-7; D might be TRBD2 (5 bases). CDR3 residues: CSAAGRSYEQYF. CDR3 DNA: TGCAGTGCGGCGGGCCGCTCCTACGAGCAGTACTTC.